This T cell receptor beta chain is from a study of tissue T cells after allogeneic stem cell transplantation. Notes on the study in general: Which tissue TCRs were alloreactive or antigen-specific was not determined. Some clones might be persisting host cells. TCR repertoires tracked anatomic similarity, regardless of disease or transplant status.

TCRdb's table, derived via immunoSEQ multiplex PCR, lists solely in-frame clones and lacks some. The sample lists about 8,300 clones; over 40% were seen once. Time point given: mouse harvest day 7 after allogeneic transplant. Mouse grafts combined 10^7 T-cell-depleted bone marrow cells with 10^6 splenic CD5+ T cells. Tissues came from B6→BALB/c major-mismatch GVHD mice at day 7 or 14. Concerning this clone: Its antigen is undetermined. Gene labels here are mouse ones. The missing CDR3 end, 1 residue past where the read stops, is filled in from the germline J gene.

The CDR3 runs 12 residues. The germline gives CDR1 NSQYPW, CDR2 LRSPGD (reference sequence). The V gene lost 0 bases and the J gene lost 6 bases, with 4 bases spanning the gap. Sequencing used gut tissue. The chain uses TRBV1 and TRBJ2-3, with no clear D. This TCR was sampled from a female BALB/c mouse given C57BL/6 T cells with graft-versus-host disease after an allogeneic hematopoietic cell transplant. The sequenced CDR3 bases are TGCACCTGCAGTGCAGATAAGGAAACGCTGTAT. It is translated as CTCSADKETLY. The CDR3 reads in full as CTCSADKETLYF.